Included here is one T cell receptor beta chain sequence, with context. The table came from immunoSEQ multiplex PCR; TCRdb's copy has only in-frame clones and leaves some out. Of some 270,000 clones listed, around 91% were seen once; the top ten hold around 1.9%. Looked up from germline, CDR1 is LGHNA and CDR2 is YSLEER. Trimming at V came to 2 bases and at J to 4 bases, leaving 8 bases not matched to a gene. The CDR3 consists of 17 residues. The data are from a study of blood T cell repertoires in COVID-19. Study-level background: Sources were T cells, B-cell-depleted T cells, or PBMCs; the material itself was cDNA or gDNA.

Enrolled during active infection, Seattle patients were then followed longitudinally. This chain connects TRBV4-3 to TRBJ1-6; 7 bases are a match to TRBD1. The sequence came from a woman aged 55-70 years with COVID-19, enrolled during active disease. Sequencing used peripheral blood. CDR3 protein: CASSQNRDRRYNSPLHF. CDR3 nucleotides: TGCGCCAGCAGCCAAAACAGGGACAGACGGTATAATTCACCCCTCCACTTT.